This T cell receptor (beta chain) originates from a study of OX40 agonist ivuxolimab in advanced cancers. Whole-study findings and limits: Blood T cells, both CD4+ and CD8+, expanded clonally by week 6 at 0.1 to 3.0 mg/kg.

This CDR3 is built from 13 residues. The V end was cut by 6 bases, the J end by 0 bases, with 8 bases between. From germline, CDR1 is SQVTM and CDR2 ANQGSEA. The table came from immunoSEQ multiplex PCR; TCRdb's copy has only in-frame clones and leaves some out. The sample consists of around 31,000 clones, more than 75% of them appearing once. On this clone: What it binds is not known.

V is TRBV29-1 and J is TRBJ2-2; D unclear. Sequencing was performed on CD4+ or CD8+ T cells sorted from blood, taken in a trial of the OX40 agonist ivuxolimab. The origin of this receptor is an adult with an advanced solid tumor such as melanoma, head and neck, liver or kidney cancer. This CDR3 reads CSVMQTNTGELFF. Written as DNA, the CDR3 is TGCAGCGTGATGCAGACGAACACCGGGGAGCTGTTTTTT.